What follows are 23 T cell receptor beta chains derived from one specimen sequenced in a study of T cell repertoires in cytomegalovirus infection. TCRdb fed the reads into MiXCR, producing one record per CDR3 protein. The table records fewer than 550,000 distinct CDR3 sequences, 26% of them present only once. The sequencing input was PBMCs. The receptors here all came from a human donor in good health (CMV status not recorded). Some clones in this sample may be carry-over from other donors' samples.

The chain is built from TRBV23-1 and TRBJ2-7, with 7 bases aligning to TRBD1. TRBV23-1 is an ORF for which the function is uncertain. This CDR3 contains 15 residues. Unmatched junction bases numbered 13, after V lost 6 bases and J lost 5 bases. In DNA, the CDR3 is TGCGCCAGCAGCCCGCCTGGACAGGTTGAAAACGAGCAGTACGTC. Protein sequence: CASSPPGQVENEQYV.

This chain uses TRBV7-2 with TRBJ2-7, with D possibly TRBD2 on 5 matching bases. The germline V and J ends were trimmed by 3 bases and 3 bases, with 12 bases remaining between them. The germline V gene has CDR1 SGHTA and CDR2 FQGNSA. The length of the CDR3 is 14 residues. DNA of the CDR3: TGTGCCAGCAGCTTCCGTCCGGAGGTCTACGAGCAGTACTTC. Its translation is CASSFRPEVYEQYF.

There are a few counts of this clonotype. The gene calls are TRBV9 and TRBJ2-1; 8 bases agree with TRBD1. Germline V CDR1 and CDR2: SGDLS, YYNGEE. The CDR3 is 16 residues long. J gave up 4 bases and V 0 bases, and 6 bases lay outside the gene matches. CDR3: CASSVVAGGAYNEQFF. The CDR3 DNA reads TGTGCCAGCAGCGTAGTGGCAGGGGGCGCTTACAATGAGCAGTTCTTC.

The rearrangement links TRBV10-3 to TRBJ2-3; 12 bases align to TRBD2. Germline CDR1 ENHRY, CDR2 SYGVKD. J gave up 4 bases and V 3 bases, and 5 bases lay outside the gene matches. The CDR3 length is 16 residues. Written as DNA, the CDR3 is TGTGCCATCAGTGATATGACTAGCGGGAGAGCAGATACGCAGTATTTT. This translates into CAISDMTSGRADTQYF.

This clonotype was seen at least ten times. The chain carries TRBV7-2 and TRBJ1-2; possibly TRBD1 for D (5 bases). The germline gives CDR1 SGHTA, CDR2 FQGNSA. This CDR3 region has 15 residues. V lost 2 bases to trimming and J lost 8 bases, with 18 bases between them. CDR3 region: CASSLNPLGLPGYTF. CDR3 DNA: TGTGCCAGCAGCTTAAATCCTCTGGGGCTGCCAGGCTACACCTTC.

V usage is TRBV20-1 and J usage is TRBJ1-4; D is unclear. CDR3 length: 14 amino acids. The ends were cut back, 2 bases at V and 4 bases at J, with 11 bases in the middle. CDR1 and CDR2 from the germline V gene are DFQATT and SNEGSKA (reference sequence). Here the CDR3 DNA reads TGCAGTGCTAGACCGTCCGCCAATAATGAAAAACTGTTTTTT. Translated, it gives CSARPSANNEKLFF.

The chain combines TRBV28 with TRBJ1-2; TRBD1 matches at 7 bases. Germline V gene data show CDR1 as MDHEN and CDR2 as SYDVKM. V lost 7 bases and J lost 5; bases outside the gene matches: 13. The CDR3 is made up of 15 amino acids. The CDR3 here is CASIAGTASGYGYTF. CDR3 bases: TGTGCCAGCATAGCCGGGACAGCCTCTGGGTATGGCTACACCTTC.

The genes are TRBV7-9 and TRBJ2-5; a weak D match, TRBD2 (6 bases). The length of the CDR3 is 15 residues. Germline assignment: CDR1 SEHNR and CDR2 FQNEAQ (reference sequence). Between the trimmed V and J ends, which lost 4 bases and 3 bases, there was a span of 15 bases. The CDR3 spells CASSSLGSKEETQYF. CDR3 bases: TGTGCCAGCAGCTCCCTCGGGAGCAAAGAAGAGACCCAGTACTTC.

The chain combines TRBV20-1 with TRBJ2-3; TRBD2 matches 12 bases. The germline V gene encodes CDR1 DFQATT and CDR2 SNEGSKA (reference sequence). V lost 3 bases to trimming and J lost 6 bases; unmatched junction nucleotides: 7. This CDR3 is built from 15 residues. This CDR3 reads CSASTETSGRDTQYF. CDR3 sequence (DNA): TGCAGTGCTAGCACCGAAACTAGCGGGAGGGATACGCAGTATTTT.

The chain is built from TRBV20-1 and TRBJ1-2; a weak D match, TRBD1 (6 bases). The germline gives CDR1 DFQATT, CDR2 SNEGSKA (reference sequence). The V and J ends lost 6 bases and 0 bases respectively, with 14 bases between them. CDR3 size: 14 residues. DNA for the CDR3: TGCAGTGCAAATCACAGGGCCTCTAACTATGGCTACACCTTC. Its protein is CSANHRASNYGYTF.

This clonotype was picked up a small number of times. The chain has TRBV19 and TRBJ1-1, with D unclear. Germline V CDR1 and CDR2: LNHDA, SQIVND (reference sequence). There are 14 residues in the CDR3. Trimming took off 5 bases at V and 5 bases at J, with 15 bases between the two ends. The CDR3 DNA sequence: TGTGCCAGTAGTGTCCCCGGGGTAGGAACTGAAGCTTTCTTT. It encodes CASSVPGVGTEAFF.

In this sample, this clonotype turned up many times. The CDR3 region is CASSMGTGGRHGYTF. DNA of the CDR3: TGTGCCAGCAGCATGGGGACAGGGGGAAGGCATGGCTACACCTTC. The chain is built from TRBV7-9 and TRBJ1-2; 11 positions agree with TRBD1. The CDR3 runs to 15 residues. Germline V gives CDR1 SEHNR, CDR2 FQNEAQ (reference sequence). With V trimmed by 5 bases and J by 6 bases, 8 bases remained unmatched. Using reference TRBV7-9 and TRBJ1-2 for the parts outside the CDR3, the full variable domain is DTGVSQNPRHKITKRGQNVTFRCDPISEHNRLYWYRQTLGQGPEFLTYFQNEAQLEKSRLLSDRFSAERPKGSFSTLEIQRTEQGDSAMYLCASSMGTGGRHGYTFGSGTRLTVV.

There are a few counts of this clonotype. The J gene is TRBJ2-2, the V gene TRBV12-5, with TRBD1 matching 10 bases. CDR1 is LGHNT and CDR2 is FRNRAP in the germline V gene. CDR3 length: 14 amino acids. J gave up 6 bases and V 5 bases, and 3 bases lay outside the gene matches. CDR3 sequence: CASGMTGGPGELFF. For the CDR3, the DNA is TGTGCTAGTGGTATGACAGGGGGCCCCGGGGAGCTGTTTTTT.

The chain employs TRBV12-5 and TRBJ1-1; TRBD1 matches 7 bases. J gave up 6 bases and V 5 bases, and 12 bases lay outside the gene matches. Germline loops: CDR1 LGHNT, CDR2 FRNRAP. The CDR3 consists of 15 residues. Here the CDR3 reads CASGPQNRGRAEAFF. CDR3 coding DNA: TGTGCTAGTGGTCCTCAAAACAGGGGCCGGGCTGAAGCTTTCTTT.

This clonotype has ten or more counts. This sequence joins TRBV12-3 or TRBV12-4 and TRBJ2-7; 8 positions agree with TRBD2. CDR3 length equals 13 residues. V was clipped by 3 bases and J by 7 bases; unmatched bases: 5. For the CDR3, the DNA is TGTGCCAGCAGTTTTCCGGGGGGGCTGGAGCAGTACTTC. Its protein product is CASSFPGGLEQYF.

This clonotype was counted ten times or more. This chain joins TRBV7-2 and TRBJ2-1; TRBD2 matches 10 bases. The CDR3 runs 15 residues. Germline assignment: CDR1 SGHTA and CDR2 FQGNSA. Losses at the gene ends were 4 bases for V and 9 bases for J; bases not matched to a gene: 9. Here the CDR3 reads CASSSKREGGSEQFF. The CDR3 region has the DNA TGTGCCAGCAGCTCGAAGCGGGAGGGCGGGTCTGAGCAGTTCTTC.

The gene calls are TRBV27 and TRBJ2-1; 9 bases map to TRBD1. This CDR3 has 15 residues. The trim removed 2 bases at V and 7 bases at J, leaving 6 bases unmatched. Germline CDR1 reads MNHEY; CDR2 reads SMNVEV (reference sequence). The CDR3 loop is CASSLVQGAWNEQFF. In DNA form, the CDR3 reads TGTGCCAGCAGTTTAGTACAGGGGGCTTGGAATGAGCAGTTCTTC.

This chain uses TRBV10-3 with TRBJ2-1; 7 bases line up with TRBD1. CDR1 is ENHRY and CDR2 is SYGVKD in the germline V gene. There are 15 residues in the CDR3. V lost 4 bases to trimming and J lost 2 bases; unmatched junction nucleotides: 5. The chain's CDR3 is CAISVQGETYNEQFF. The CDR3 nucleotides are TGTGCCATCAGTGTTCAGGGGGAGACCTACAATGAGCAGTTCTTC.

The table lists this clonotype with a few counts. Here the CDR3 reads CASSYSLTISYEQYF. In DNA form, the CDR3 reads TGTGCCAGCAGTTACTCGTTAACTATCTCCTACGAGCAGTACTTC. The chain couples TRBV6-2 or TRBV6-3 to TRBJ2-7, with no clear D. CDR1 MNHEY and CDR2 SVGEGT come from the germline V gene. Trimming pared 0 bases from V and 0 bases from J, leaving 9 bases between. The CDR3 is 15 residues long.

The V and J genes are TRBV6-5 and TRBJ2-7; 8 nucleotides match TRBD1. There are 16 residues in the CDR3. The junction had 9 bases not matched to a gene; V was cut back by 0 bases and J by 5 bases. Germline V lookup: CDR1 MNHEY, CDR2 SVGAGI. CDR3 sequence reads: CASSYSILDRVDEQYF. The CDR3 DNA reads as TGTGCCAGCAGTTACTCGATCTTGGACAGGGTCGACGAGCAGTACTTC.

The rearrangement joins TRBV6-1 to TRBJ2-7; TRBD2 agrees at 7 bases. The ends lost 4 bases at V and 3 bases at J; junction bases unmatched: 6. This CDR3 is built from 14 residues. Germline V CDR1 and CDR2: MNHNS, SASEGT. CDR3 bases: TGTGCCAGCAGTGGACCGGGACTACGCTACGAGCAGTACGTC. Translation gives CASSGPGLRYEQYV.

V gene TRBV5-1 combines with J gene TRBJ1-2; maybe TRBD1 (5 bases). Trimming pared 6 bases from V and 4 bases from J, leaving 16 bases between. CDR3 length: 14 amino acids. Germline assignment: CDR1 SGHRS and CDR2 YFSETQ. CDR3 loop: CASTLGEGSYGYTF. CDR3 bases: TGCGCCAGCACGTTGGGGGAAGGAAGCTATGGCTACACCTTC.

This clonotype occurred a few times. This rearrangement joins TRBV7-8 to TRBJ2-7; a weak D match, TRBD1 (6 bases). V lost 2 bases and J lost 7, with 12 bases in between. Per the germline V gene, CDR1 is SGHVS and CDR2 is FQNEAQ. The CDR3 is 13 amino acids. Written as DNA, the CDR3 is TGTGCCAGCAGCTTATTCGAGGGACAAGAGCAGTACGTC. Its protein is CASSLFEGQEQYV.